This TCR beta chain came from a study of blood T cell repertoires in COVID-19. TCRdb keeps only in-frame clones here, not all; method: immunoSEQ multiplex PCR. This table holds about 110,000 clones, around 80% found once. Trimming removed 11 bases at V and 3 bases at J, with 16 bases between. From germline, CDR1 is SEHNR and CDR2 FQNEAQ (reference sequence). The CDR3 covers 13 residues. Sequenced material: peripheral blood. This receptor was identified in a human donor in a cohort sampled during active or convalescent COVID-19. The V gene is TRBV7-9, the J gene TRBJ2-5; D not certain. CDR3 sequence reads: CAYTATPKETQYF. CDR3 nucleotide sequence: TGTGCCTATACCGCAACACCCAAAGAGACCCAGTACTTC.